The sequence of this T cell receptor (beta chain) was determined in a study of patients and donors after allogeneic stem cell transplantation. This CDR3 is 12 amino acids long. Germline V lookup: CDR1 SGHVS, CDR2 FNYEAQ. A remark on this clonotype: A read error may produce the germline difference seen at one junction end.

TCRdb analysed the RT-PCR reads with MiXCR anew, one entry per CDR3 protein. The profile shows approximately 430,000 distinct CDR3 sequences, 16% of them singletons. V and J are TRBV7-6 and TRBJ1-6; the D is unclear. The sequencing sample was made of blood, either unsorted or a sorted T cell fraction (not recorded which). The sequence came from a human donor who was either an allogeneic HSCT recipient or a stem cell or donor lymphocyte infusion donor (not recorded which). It is not recorded whose cells these are; they may come from a transplant donor. This CDR3 reads CASSLVGSPLYF. The CDR3 coding sequence is TGTGCCAGCAGCTTAGTCGGGTCACCCCTCTACTTT. Combining the CDR3 with reference TRBV7-6 and TRBJ1-6 gives the whole variable domain GAGVSQSPRYKVTKRGQDVALRCDPISGHVSLYWYRQALGQGPEFLTYFNYEAQQDKSGLPNDRFSAERPEGSISTLTIQRTEQRDSAMYRCASSLVGSPLYFGNGTRLTVT.